Listed below are T cell receptor beta chains from one sample, sequenced in a study of blood T cells in healthy people across ages. Via MiXCR, TCRdb re-called the 5' RACE reads, giving one row per CDR3 protein. This table has approximately 960,000 distinct CDR3 sequences, about 29% appearing once. The data also belong to a second study, concerning T cells of mothers and their children.

The sequenced sample was blood. The source of these receptors is a woman aged 40 to 50 in good health. Each CDR3 is given with its conserved first and last residue. A D gene is named only where the DNA matches it firmly. Clone sizes are given selectively: once, few, many, or a class where the clone is expanded.

>TRBV29-1|14|NA|TRBJ2-7|NA
TGCAGCGTTGAAAGACAAAGCCCCTACAATGAGCAGTACTTC
CSVERQSPYNEQYF
>TRBV5-6|16|few|TRBJ1-2|NA
TGTGCCAGCAGCTGGGGAATAAGGACGAATAACTATGGCTACACCTTC
CASSWGIRTNNYGYTF
>TRBV19|17|NA|TRBJ1-1|TRBD1
TGTGCCAGTAGTATGAAGAGACAGGGAAGGGGAAACACTGAAGCTTTCTTT
CASSMKRQGRGNTEAFF
>TRBV20-1|16|many|TRBJ2-1|TRBD2
TGCAGTGCTAGCGTATTAGCGGGGCGCTCCTACAATGAGCAGTTCTTC
CSASVLAGRSYNEQFF
>TRBV27|14|NA|TRBJ2-1|NA
TGTGCCAGCAGTGGACAATTCAGCGGGCTTGAGCAGTTCTTC
CASSGQFSGLEQFF
>TRBV29-1|14|NA|TRBJ2-3|NA
TGCAGCGTTGTTAGGGGGGCAAGCACAGATACGCAGTATTTT
CSVVRGASTDTQYF
>TRBV7-2|16|few|TRBJ2-7|NA
TGTGCCAGCAGCTTAGTTTGGCAGGGACCAACCTACGAGCAGTACTTC
CASSLVWQGPTYEQYF
>TRBV5-1|18|NA|TRBJ2-7|TRBD1
TGCGCCAGTGGCTTGGCGACAGGGGGGTTTGATGTTATCTACGAGCAGTACTTC
CASGLATGGFDVIYEQYF
>TRBV20-1|15|NA|TRBJ2-3|NA
TGCAGTGCTAGAGTTGTCCAGCGGATTACAGATGCGCAGTATTTT
CSARVVQRITDAQYF
>TRBV6-5|15|NA|TRBJ2-7|NA
TGTGCCAGCAGTTACTCCCTTATCTCGTACAATGAGCAGTACTTC
CASSYSLISYNEQYF
>TRBV27|15|NA|TRBJ1-1|NA
TGTGCCAGCAGTTTCGGGGTCAGGGCAGGCACTGAAGCTTTCTTT
CASSFGVRAGTEAFF
>TRBV28|14|NA|TRBJ2-5|NA
TGTGCCAGCAGAACTTGGACGGGACGGGGCGAGCTGTACTTC
CASRTWTGRGELYF
>TRBV20-1|14|NA|TRBJ2-6|NA
TGCAGTGCACACGACCGGCGGGGGGCCAACGTCCTGACTTTC
CSAHDRRGANVLTF
>TRBV5-1|15|few|TRBJ2-1|TRBD2
TGCGCCAGCAGCCTCCAGGGAGGGTCGATCAATGAGCAGTTCTTC
CASSLQGGSINEQFF
>TRBV28|13|many|TRBJ2-7|NA
TGTGCCAGCAGTCCGGTGCTATCCTACGAGCAGTACTTC
CASSPVLSYEQYF
>TRBV6-2/TRBV6-3|11|many|TRBJ2-7|NA
TGTGCCAGCAGTTACAAGGGACCGCAGTACTTC
CASSYKGPQYF
>TRBV5-1|15|NA|TRBJ1-6|NA
TGCGCCAGCAGCTTGGGACAGATCATAGATTCACCCCTCCACTTT
CASSLGQIIDSPLHF
>TRBV4-1|13|few|TRBJ1-4|NA
TGCGCCAGCAGCCAACCACTTTCACAAAAACTGTTTTTT
CASSQPLSQKLFF
>TRBV3-1|14|NA|TRBJ1-2|NA
TGTGCCAGCAGCCAGGCAGGGAGAAACTACGGCTACACCTTC
CASSQAGRNYGYTF
>TRBV7-9|15|many|TRBJ2-7|TRBD2
TGTGCCAGCGTAAAGGGAACTAGCGGGGAATACGAGCAGTACTTC
CASVKGTSGEYEQYF
>TRBV5-1|13|NA|TRBJ2-7|NA
TGCGCCAGCAGCCATGGCGCCGGGGATGAGCAGTACTTC
CASSHGAGDEQYF
>TRBV4-3|16|NA|TRBJ2-2|NA
TGCGCCAGCAGCCCCTTGGAGGGGTTGAACACCGGGGAGCTGTTTTTT
CASSPLEGLNTGELFF
>TRBV12-3/TRBV12-4|13|NA|TRBJ1-2|TRBD1
TGTGCCAGCAGTTGGACAGGGGGCGTGGGCTACACCTTC
CASSWTGGVGYTF
>TRBV20-1|13|few|TRBJ2-5|NA
TGCAGTGCTAGAGTTGGAATCCAAGAGACCCAGTACTTC
CSARVGIQETQYF
>TRBV28|15|few|TRBJ1-5|TRBD1
TGTGCCAGCAGAAAGGGGGCGCCTAGCAATCAGCCCCAGCATTTT
CASRKGAPSNQPQHF
>TRBV20-1|13|many|TRBJ2-3|NA
TGCAGTGAGGGGACTCCCATCACAGATACGCAGTATTTT
CSEGTPITDTQYF
>TRBV6-5|17|many|TRBJ2-7|TRBD2
TGTGCCAGCAGTCGCCACGGACTAGCGGGGGGGTCCTACGAGCAGTACTTC
CASSRHGLAGGSYEQYF
>TRBV7-2|17|few|TRBJ2-3|TRBD2
TGTGCCAGCAGCAAAGACACCGGGGGACTAGTCACAGATACGCAGTATTTT
CASSKDTGGLVTDTQYF
>TRBV7-9|15|few|TRBJ1-1|TRBD1
TGTGCCAGCAGCTTCTGGACAGGATCGAACACTGAAGCTTTCTTT
CASSFWTGSNTEAFF
>TRBV4-2|16|NA|TRBJ2-5|TRBD2
TGTGCCAGCAGCCAAGACGGGACTAGCGGGAAAGAGACCCAGTACTTC
CASSQDGTSGKETQYF
>TRBV7-8|14|NA|TRBJ1-5|NA
TGTGCCAGCAGCCTGGGGGGGAGGCATCAGCCCCAGCATTTT
CASSLGGRHQPQHF
>TRBV18|14|many|TRBJ2-7|NA
TGTGCCAGCTCACCACGGGACACCCTCCACGAGCAGTACTTC
CASSPRDTLHEQYF
>TRBV7-2|15|few|TRBJ2-3|NA
TGTGCCAGCAGCTCAACTCTTGATGGCGCAGATACGCAGTATTTT
CASSSTLDGADTQYF
>TRBV6-1|14|many|TRBJ2-7|NA
TGTGCCAGCAGTGAAGCGGGATTCTCCTACGAGCAGTACTTC
CASSEAGFSYEQYF
>TRBV4-3|16|many|TRBJ2-5|NA
TGCGCCAGCAGCCAAGATGGAATAGGGCCGATCGGGACCCAGTACTTC
CASSQDGIGPIGTQYF